The rows below give T cell receptor beta chains drawn from one sample of a study of T cell repertoires in cytomegalovirus infection. Each CDR3 protein gets one entry after TCRdb re-called the reads with MiXCR. The table records 630,000 or so distinct CDR3 sequences, more than 20% of them present only once. The source material was CD8+ T cells from PBMCs. Source of these receptors: a human donor in good health (CMV status not recorded). Some clones in this sample may be carry-over from other donors' samples. CDR3s include the opening cysteine and the closing phenylalanine or tryptophan. Fields, in order: J gene, clone size, D gene, V gene, CDR3 protein, CDR3 DNA. The D gene is left open where the match is weak. Clone size is stated in some rows and not others, as once, few, many or a class when expanded.

j_call: TRBJ1-1
clone_size: NA
d_call: TRBD1
v_call: TRBV20-1
cdr3_aa: CSASHRGLGTEAFF
cdr3_nt: TGCAGTGCTAGCCACAGGGGATTGGGCACTGAAGCTTTCTTT

j_call: TRBJ2-7
clone_size: NA
d_call: TRBD1
v_call: TRBV10-3
cdr3_aa: CAISPGQGTSYEQYF
cdr3_nt: TGTGCCATCAGCCCAGGACAGGGGACCTCCTACGAGCAGTACTTC

j_call: TRBJ2-1
clone_size: many
d_call: NA
v_call: TRBV7-6
cdr3_aa: CASSLGAGGNHNEQFF
cdr3_nt: TGTGCCAGCAGCTTAGGTGCAGGCGGTAATCACAATGAGCAGTTCTTC

j_call: TRBJ2-3
clone_size: NA
d_call: TRBD2
v_call: TRBV20-1
cdr3_aa: CSARASGGPQGDTQYF
cdr3_nt: TGCAGTGCTAGAGCTAGCGGGGGGCCCCAAGGAGATACGCAGTATTTT

j_call: TRBJ2-3
clone_size: few
d_call: TRBD2
v_call: TRBV20-1
cdr3_aa: CSASPAGVDGDTQYF
cdr3_nt: TGCAGTGCTAGTCCGGCGGGGGTGGATGGAGATACGCAGTATTTT

j_call: TRBJ2-1
clone_size: few
d_call: NA
v_call: TRBV6-2/TRBV6-3
cdr3_aa: CASSTEIPLDEQFF
cdr3_nt: TGTGCCAGCAGCACGGAAATCCCCCTCGATGAGCAGTTCTTC

j_call: TRBJ2-1
clone_size: few
d_call: TRBD2
v_call: TRBV6-6
cdr3_aa: CASTLAGGPSLGSYNEQFF
cdr3_nt: TGTGCCAGCACCTTAGCGGGGGGGCCGAGCCTGGGCTCCTACAATGAGCAGTTCTTC

j_call: TRBJ1-5
clone_size: few
d_call: NA
v_call: TRBV5-5
cdr3_aa: CASSLVGDPPQHF
cdr3_nt: TGTGCCAGCAGCTTGGTAGGGGACCCGCCCCAGCATTTT

j_call: TRBJ2-1
clone_size: NA
d_call: TRBD2
v_call: TRBV7-6
cdr3_aa: CASSHRVVWIPGLAEVRNEQFF
cdr3_nt: TGTGCCAGCAGCCACCGGGTGGTGTGGATTCCGGGACTAGCGGAGGTGAGGAATGAGCAGTTCTTC

j_call: TRBJ2-1
clone_size: many
d_call: TRBD2
v_call: TRBV6-6
cdr3_aa: CASSYSEPSGGRGNEQFF
cdr3_nt: TGTGCCAGCAGTTACTCGGAGCCTAGCGGGGGGCGGGGCAATGAGCAGTTCTTC

j_call: TRBJ1-2
clone_size: NA
d_call: NA
v_call: TRBV7-9
cdr3_aa: CASSTSSLWVGYTF
cdr3_nt: TGTGCCAGCAGCACGAGTAGCCTATGGGTCGGCTACACCTTC

j_call: TRBJ1-5
clone_size: few
d_call: NA
v_call: TRBV14
cdr3_aa: CASSQDRIREAARPQHF
cdr3_nt: TGTGCCAGCAGCCAAGATCGTATTAGAGAGGCGGCGAGGCCCCAGCATTTT

j_call: TRBJ2-1
clone_size: few
d_call: TRBD2
v_call: TRBV2
cdr3_aa: CASSEARTSGGLREQFF
cdr3_nt: TGTGCCAGCAGTGAAGCAAGGACTAGCGGGGGGTTACGTGAGCAGTTCTTC

j_call: TRBJ1-5
clone_size: NA
d_call: NA
v_call: TRBV27
cdr3_aa: CASSLYGTYNQPQHF
cdr3_nt: TGTGCCAGCAGTCTGTACGGGACATACAATCAGCCCCAGCATTTT

j_call: TRBJ1-2
clone_size: NA
d_call: TRBD1
v_call: TRBV6-2/TRBV6-3
cdr3_aa: CASLEPYRDRNRYGYTF
cdr3_nt: TGTGCCAGCCTCGAACCTTATCGGGACAGGAACCGCTATGGCTACACCTTC

j_call: TRBJ1-1
clone_size: many
d_call: NA
v_call: TRBV2
cdr3_aa: CASSERTMNTEAFF
cdr3_nt: TGTGCCAGCAGTGAAAGGACAATGAACACTGAAGCTTTCTTT

j_call: TRBJ2-2
clone_size: few
d_call: NA
v_call: TRBV7-3
cdr3_aa: CASSLKVYTGELFF
cdr3_nt: TGTGCCAGCAGCTTGAAGGTTTACACCGGGGAGCTGTTTTTT

j_call: TRBJ1-5
clone_size: few
d_call: TRBD1
v_call: TRBV20-1
cdr3_aa: CSARDSLWEGGQFGQPQHF
cdr3_nt: TGCAGTGCTAGAGATTCCTTGTGGGAGGGGGGACAGTTCGGTCAGCCCCAGCATTTT

j_call: TRBJ2-7
clone_size: NA
d_call: TRBD1
v_call: TRBV29-1
cdr3_aa: CSVEGGPGQRFYEQYF
cdr3_nt: TGCAGCGTTGAAGGGGGCCCGGGACAGCGGTTCTACGAGCAGTACTTC

j_call: TRBJ1-5
clone_size: many
d_call: NA
v_call: TRBV6-1
cdr3_aa: CASTGTFNQPQHF
cdr3_nt: TGTGCCAGCACCGGGACTTTTAATCAGCCCCAGCATTTT

j_call: TRBJ2-2
clone_size: few
d_call: NA
v_call: TRBV19
cdr3_aa: CASIEGTGELFF
cdr3_nt: TGTGCCAGTATAGAGGGTACCGGGGAGCTGTTTTTT

j_call: TRBJ1-1
clone_size: NA
d_call: NA
v_call: TRBV6-5
cdr3_aa: CASSDTGLGNTEAFF
cdr3_nt: TGTGCCAGCAGTGATACAGGGTTAGGGAACACTGAAGCTTTCTTT

j_call: TRBJ1-2
clone_size: NA
d_call: NA
v_call: TRBV25-1
cdr3_aa: CASSDVLAGTTDGYTF
cdr3_nt: TGTGCCAGCAGTGATGTTTTGGCCGGGACAACCGATGGCTACACCTTC

j_call: TRBJ1-4
clone_size: NA
d_call: NA
v_call: TRBV29-1
cdr3_aa: CSVSRDEEKLFF
cdr3_nt: TGCAGCGTTTCGAGGGACGAGGAAAAACTGTTTTTT